This TCR beta chain was sequenced in a study of CXCR3-negative and CXCR3-positive naive CD8 T cells. The study's findings and limits: Researchers reported similar TRBV-TRBJ usage in naive CXCR3-negative and CXCR3-positive cells, though memory differed. Memory CD8+ cells showed much lower diversity, while both naive subsets displayed comparably high diversity. CXCR3-positive naive cells had more hydrophobic TRB CDR3s than CXCR3-negative naive cells.

CD8+ T cell subsets were each sorted in triplicate, 300,000 to 350,000 cells apiece. The naive CD8+ gate required CD45RO-CCR7+CD27+CD95- phenotype. Comments on this clonotype: What it binds is unknown.

The authors prepared UMI-labeled TRB cDNA libraries by 5' RACE. TCRdb reprocessed the 5' RACE reads and stores each CDR3 protein as one record, lacking DNA. This sample's table reports some 150,000 distinct CDR3 sequences. Germline loops: CDR1 LGHNT, CDR2 FRNRAP. The length of the CDR3 is 14 residues. The source material was naive CXCR3+ CD8+ T cells from blood. Specified subset: CD45RO-CCR7+CD27+CD95- naive CD8+ T cells expressing CXCR3 (TNR3+). The chain uses TRBV12-5 and TRBJ2-1. The source of this sequence is a human donor in good health. Some clones in this sample may be carry-over from other donors' samples. CDR3 sequence reads: CASGLALNIDEQFF.